This T cell receptor beta chain derives from a study of T-cell memory formation after mild COVID-19. Study outcomes and limitations: Contracting CD8+ clones were enriched in EMRA, CD4+ mainly in CM and EM.

TCRdb processed the 5' RACE reads anew with MiXCR; each CDR3 protein has one entry. The repertoire holds under 550,000 distinct CDR3 sequences, with 15% to 20% as singletons. As regards this clonotype: Its matching antigen is unknown.

CDR3 size: 14 residues. Looked up from germline, CDR1 is MGHRA and CDR2 is YSYEKL. Trimming took 3 bases from V and 2 from J, leaving 11 bases between them. The chain uses TRBV4-1 and TRBJ2-7, with D possibly TRBD2 on 6 matching bases. The receptor comes from a man younger than 35 who had mild COVID-19 (a few samples of this study predate the infection). Cell type and time point are not known. Sequencing was performed on PBMCs or a T cell subset sorted from them (not recorded which). CDR3 sequence (DNA): TGCGCCAGCAGCCACTTGGGCGGGACCTACGAGCAGTACTTC. This gives the protein CASSHLGGTYEQYF.